This T cell receptor beta chain was captured by sequencing in a study of cytomegalovirus exposure and HLA in healthy donors. Whole-study findings and limits: CMV serostatus stood as the only immune exposure information on hand. In an earlier analysis, in approximately 570 donors, most V segments appeared productive either ~90% or ~30% of the time. Cytomegalovirus association was assigned to about 150 TCR beta chains. In vitro assays verified that three CMV-associated chains recognized CMV antigens specifically.

Note on this clone: Its antigen remains unidentified.

The PCR had 60 Vbeta and 13 Jbeta primers. TCRdb keeps only in-frame clones here, not all; method: immunoSEQ multiplex PCR. The data show around 190,000 clones, approximately 80% seen once. V was clipped by 1 base and J by 1 base, with 11 bases between them. The germline gives CDR1 SGHNT, CDR2 YYREEE (reference sequence). This CDR3 contains 15 residues. The receptor's source is a man in his 60s in good health and CMV-seronegative. V and J are TRBV5-4 and TRBJ2-5; possibly TRBD1 for D (5 bases). Sequencing was done on a sample of PBMCs. CDR3 region: CASSLFSRAQETQYF. For the CDR3, the DNA is TGTGCCAGCAGCTTGTTTTCCAGGGCCCAAGAGACCCAGTACTTC.